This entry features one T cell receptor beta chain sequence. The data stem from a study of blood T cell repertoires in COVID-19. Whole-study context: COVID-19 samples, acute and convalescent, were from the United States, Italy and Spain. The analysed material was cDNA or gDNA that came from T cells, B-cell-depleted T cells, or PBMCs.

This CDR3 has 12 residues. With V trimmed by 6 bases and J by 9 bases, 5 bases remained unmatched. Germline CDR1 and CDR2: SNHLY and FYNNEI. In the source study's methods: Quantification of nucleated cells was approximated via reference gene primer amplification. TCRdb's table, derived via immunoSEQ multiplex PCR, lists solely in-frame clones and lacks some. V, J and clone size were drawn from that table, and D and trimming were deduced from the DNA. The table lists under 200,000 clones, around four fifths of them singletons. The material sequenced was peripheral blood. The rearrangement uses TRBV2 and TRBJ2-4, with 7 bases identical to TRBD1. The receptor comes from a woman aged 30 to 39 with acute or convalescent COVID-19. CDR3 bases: TGTGCCAGCAGGGACAGGCCAGGCATTCAGTACTTC. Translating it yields CASRDRPGIQYF.